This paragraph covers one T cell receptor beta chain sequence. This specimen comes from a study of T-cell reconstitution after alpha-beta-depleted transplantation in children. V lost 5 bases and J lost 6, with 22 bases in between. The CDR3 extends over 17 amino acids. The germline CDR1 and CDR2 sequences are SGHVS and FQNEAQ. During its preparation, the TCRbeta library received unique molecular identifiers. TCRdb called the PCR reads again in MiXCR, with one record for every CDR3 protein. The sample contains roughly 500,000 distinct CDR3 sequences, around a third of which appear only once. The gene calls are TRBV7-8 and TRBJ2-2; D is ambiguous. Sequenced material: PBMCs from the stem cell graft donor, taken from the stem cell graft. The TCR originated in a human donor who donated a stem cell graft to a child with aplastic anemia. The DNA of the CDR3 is TGTGCCAGCAGCCTAAGCGTCAGGCTGAGTCCCCCCGGGGAGCTGTTTTTT. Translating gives CASSLSVRLSPPGELFF.